Below are 25 T cell receptor beta chains sequenced from a single sample in a study of regulatory T cells in long-lasting Graves disease. Both iRepertoire HTBI primers and Arm-PCR of CDR3 regions were used to build the TCR beta libraries. TCRdb independently ran MiXCR on the multiplex PCR reads; one entry per CDR3 protein. The sample carries a few hundred thousand distinct CDR3 sequences, around a fifth recorded once. Time point specified: persistent/refractory GD, antithyroid drugs over 5 years with positive TRAb. Isolated PBMC RNA provided the starting material for the TCR library. The sample here was peripheral blood mononuclear cells (PBMCs), taken when the disease was refractory, from a patient treated with antithyroid drugs. Every receptor here comes from a female donor with Graves disease.

This clonotype was counted ten times or more. V usage is TRBV6-5 and J usage is TRBJ1-1; 7 bases agree with TRBD1. V gave up 2 bases and J gave up 1 base; unmatched junction bases: 7. Germline CDR1 MNHEY, CDR2 SVGAGI. There are 16 residues in the CDR3. The CDR3 nucleotides are TGTGCCAGCAGTTACATCACCGGGACAGCGAACACTGAAGCTTTCTTT. It specifies CASSYITGTANTEAFF.

There are many counts of this clonotype. The V call is TRBV30, the J call TRBJ1-4; 7 nucleotides align to TRBD1. V shed 3 bases and J 8 bases; nucleotides not matched to a gene: 15. The CDR3 loop spans 16 amino acids. CDR1 GTSNPN and CDR2 SVGIG come from the germline V gene (reference sequence). The CDR3 sequence: CAWSKTGRGSNEKLFF. CDR3 sequence (DNA): TGTGCCTGGAGCAAGACAGGGCGGGGGTCGAACGAAAAACTGTTTTTT.

In its sample, this clonotype was seen many times. The chain uses TRBV29-1 and TRBJ1-2; D is unresolved. V lost 8 bases to trimming and J lost 5 bases, with 18 bases between them. The CDR3 length is 13 residues. Germline values: CDR1 SQVTM, CDR2 ANQGSEA. CDR3 residues: CSTTGRQPYGYTF. The DNA for the CDR3 is TGCAGCACAACCGGCCGGCAACCTTATGGCTACACCTTC.

CDR3 residues: CASSSSFGAQGNQPQHF. The DNA of the CDR3 is TGTGCCAGCAGCTCTAGTTTCGGGGCCCAAGGTAATCAGCCCCAGCATTTT. The chain links TRBV7-2 to TRBJ1-5; tentative D call: TRBD1 (5 bases). V lost 4 bases, J lost 4 bases, and 20 bases lay in between. In germline, CDR1 is SGHTA, CDR2 FQGNSA. The CDR3 length is 17 residues. The full variable domain, in which reference TRBV7-2 and TRBJ1-5 provide the parts outside the CDR3, is GAGVSQSPSNKVTEKGKDVELRCDPISGHTALYWYRQSLGQGLEFLIYFQGNSAPDKSGLPSDRFSAERTGGSVSTLTIQRTQQEDSAVYLCASSSSFGAQGNQPQHFGDGTRLSIL.

In its sample, this clonotype was seen many times. The rearrangement links TRBV11-2 to TRBJ2-2; 7 bases align to TRBD1. With 0 bases clipped from V and 0 bases from J, the junction kept 4 bases outside the gene matches. CDR3 size: 17 residues. CDR1 and CDR2 from the germline V gene are SGHAT and FQNNGV. The CDR3 DNA reads as TGTGCCAGCAGCTTAGATCATGGGACAGCGAACACCGGGGAGCTGTTTTTT. This translates into CASSLDHGTANTGELFF. Drawing the rest from reference TRBV11-2 and TRBJ2-2, the complete variable domain is EAGVAQSPRYKIIEKRQSVAFWCNPISGHATLYWYQQILGQGPKLLIQFQNNGVVDDSQLPKDRFSAERLKGVDSTLKIQPAKLEDSAVYLCASSLDHGTANTGELFFGEGSRLTVL.

In this sample, this clonotype turned up a few times. This chain connects TRBV6-1 to TRBJ1-1, with D possibly TRBD1 on 6 matching bases. The CDR3 has 14 residues. The V and J ends lost 5 bases and 0 bases respectively, with 10 bases between them. Germline-derived CDR1 and CDR2 are MNHNS and SASEGT. CDR3 nucleotides: TGTGCCAGCAGTCGGGACAATTTGAACACTGAAGCTTTCTTT. Translated, it gives CASSRDNLNTEAFF.

The CDR3 DNA reads TGTGCCAGCATATTGGGCAGGGATAGCGGGGAGCTGTTTTTT. Translated, it gives CASILGRDSGELFF. The chain couples TRBV28 to TRBJ2-2; D is perhaps TRBD1 (5 bases). The germline V gene encodes CDR1 MDHEN and CDR2 SYDVKM. V was clipped by 7 bases and J by 7 bases, with 16 bases between them. The CDR3 covers 14 residues. Combining the CDR3 with reference TRBV28 and TRBJ2-2 gives the whole variable domain DVKVTQSSRYLVKRTGEKVFLECVQDMDHENMFWYRQDPGLGLRLIYFSYDVKMKEKGDIPEGYSVSREKKERFSLILESASTNQTSMYLCASILGRDSGELFFGEGSRLTVL.

The chain employs TRBV3-1 and TRBJ1-6; the match to TRBD1 covers 8 bases. In germline, CDR1 is LGHDT, CDR2 YNNKEL (reference sequence). J lost 3 bases, V lost 0 bases, and 13 bases had no gene match. The CDR3 runs to 20 residues. The CDR3 loop is CASSQESGGQVSIYNSPLHF. For the CDR3, the DNA is TGTGCCAGCAGCCAAGAATCGGGGGGACAGGTCTCTATCTATAATTCACCCCTCCACTTT.

In this sample, this clonotype turned up a few times. The chain is built from TRBV29-1 and TRBJ1-2; D is possibly TRBD1 (5 bases). Germline V gene lookup returns CDR1 SQVTM and CDR2 ANQGSEA. CDR3 length: 12 amino acids. Deletions cut 5 bases from V and 8 bases from J, with 15 bases between. CDR3 residues: CSVITGPGGYTF. In DNA, the CDR3 is TGCAGCGTTATAACAGGCCCCGGGGGCTACACCTTC.

The table lists this clonotype with a few counts. The chain links TRBV19 to TRBJ2-5; D is undetermined. The CDR3 loop spans 11 amino acids. V lost 4 bases, J lost 5 bases, and 5 bases lay in between. In germline, CDR1 is LNHDA, CDR2 SQIVND (reference sequence). The CDR3 loop reads CASSKSETQYF. DNA of the CDR3: TGTGCCAGTAGTAAGAGCGAGACCCAGTACTTC.

A few counts support this clonotype. The rearrangement links TRBV7-2 to TRBJ2-2; weak D call: TRBD2 (6 bases). The CDR3 runs 16 residues. The V end was cut by 0 bases, the J end by 3 bases, with 11 bases between. CDR1 and CDR2 (germline): SGHTA, FQGNSA. For the CDR3, the DNA is TGTGCCAGCAGCTTAGCGCTGGCGGGACACACCGGGGAGCTGTTTTTT. It specifies CASSLALAGHTGELFF.

This clonotype was seen repeatedly, ten times or more. The V call is TRBV6-1, the J call TRBJ1-5; D might be TRBD1 (6 bases). Trimming removed 6 bases from V and 5 bases from J, with 14 bases in between. This CDR3 spans 14 amino acids. In germline, CDR1 is MNHNS, CDR2 SASEGT. The CDR3 DNA sequence: TGTGCCAGCAGCAAACGGGAGGGGGATCAGCCCCAGCATTTT. Amino acids: CASSKREGDQPQHF.

A few counts support this clonotype. The chain employs TRBV7-3 and TRBJ2-5, with 10 bases fitting TRBD2. Germline CDR1 SGHTA, CDR2 FQGTGA. The CDR3 is 16 residues long. V was clipped by 3 bases and J by 5 bases; unmatched bases: 9. The CDR3 sequence is CASSLGLAGASETQYF. CDR3 DNA sequence: TGTGCCAGCAGCTTGGGTCTAGCGGGAGCCTCGGAGACCCAGTACTTC.

In this sample, this clonotype turned up many times. This chain links TRBV28 with TRBJ1-2; D ambiguous. Trimming cost V 4 bases and J 7 bases, with 7 bases left between them. Germline V CDR1 and CDR2: MDHEN, SYDVKM. The CDR3 loop spans 11 amino acids. Written as DNA, the CDR3 is TGTGCCAGCAGTTCTACCCTTGGCTACACCTTC. This encodes CASSSTLGYTF.

This clonotype was recorded a few times. The CDR3 region has the DNA TGTGCCAGCAGTTCCCCCTCCCGCTCCTACAATGAGCAGTTCTTC. Protein sequence: CASSSPSRSYNEQFF. V is TRBV6-2 or TRBV6-3 and J is TRBJ2-1, with no clear D. CDR3 length equals 15 residues. Trimming cost V 4 bases and J 0 bases, with 10 bases left between them. Germline V gene lookup returns CDR1 MNHEY and CDR2 SVGEGT.

The V and J genes are TRBV19 and TRBJ1-5; 9 positions match TRBD1. CDR1 is LNHDA and CDR2 is SQIVND in the germline V gene (reference sequence). With V trimmed by 5 bases and J by 7 bases, 9 bases remained unmatched. There are 15 residues in the CDR3. CDR3 coding DNA: TGTGCCAGTAGTTCAACAGGGGGCGCGCGGCAGCCCCAGCATTTT. It specifies CASSSTGGARQPQHF.

This chain joins TRBV6-5 and TRBJ2-7; D is possibly TRBD1 or TRBD2 (6 bases each). This CDR3 has 12 amino acids. The germline V gene encodes CDR1 MNHEY and CDR2 SVGAGI. The V end was cut by 4 bases, the J end by 8 bases, with 12 bases between. The DNA for the CDR3 is TGTGCCAGCAGTTTACTTGGGGGGCAGCAGTACTTC. Encoded protein: CASSLLGGQQYF.

The CDR3 reads CSAAPLAASSYEQYF. The DNA for the CDR3 is TGCAGTGCTGCCCCCTTAGCGGCAAGCTCCTACGAGCAGTACTTC. The V call is TRBV20-1, the J call TRBJ2-7; TRBD2 is a possible D gene (6 bases). Germline V gene data show CDR1 as DFQATT and CDR2 as SNEGSKA (reference sequence). Between the trimmed V and J ends, which lost 5 bases and 0 bases, there was a span of 17 bases. CDR3 length equals 15 residues.

This chain connects TRBV9 to TRBJ2-5; 7 bases align to TRBD2. The J call may be wrong; the DNA end is better matched by TRBJ2-1. The CDR3 loop spans 20 amino acids. Per germline, CDR1 SGDLS and CDR2 YYNGEE. CDR3: CASSLSLEFFGKRDENEQFF. The CDR3 DNA sequence: TGTGCCAGCAGCTTATCTCTTGAGTTTTTTGGGAAGCGGGATGAAAATGAGCAGTTCTTC.

The chain couples TRBV28 to TRBJ2-1; 14 positions agree with TRBD2. The trim removed 4 bases at V and 8 bases at J, leaving 7 bases unmatched. The germline V gene has CDR1 MDHEN and CDR2 SYDVKM. CDR3 length equals 16 residues. This chain's CDR3 is CASSSTGLAGGYEQFF. The DNA of the CDR3 is TGTGCCAGCAGTTCAACCGGACTAGCGGGGGGTTATGAGCAGTTCTTC. Drawing the rest from reference TRBV28 and TRBJ2-1, the complete variable domain is DVKVTQSSRYLVKRTGEKVFLECVQDMDHENMFWYRQDPGLGLRLIYFSYDVKMKEKGDIPEGYSVSREKKERFSLILESASTNQTSMYLCASSSTGLAGGYEQFFGPGTRLTVL.

This clonotype appeared many times. V gene TRBV14 combines with J gene TRBJ1-1; D is perhaps TRBD1 (6 bases). The germline V gene encodes CDR1 SGHDN and CDR2 FVKESK. Deletions cut 1 base from V and 1 base from J, with 10 bases between. The CDR3 is 15 residues long. CDR3 amino acids: CASSQVAGANTEAFF. CDR3 bases: TGTGCCAGCAGCCAAGTGGCAGGGGCGAACACTGAAGCTTTCTTT.

The genes are TRBV27 and TRBJ2-7, with D uncertain. Germline V gene lookup returns CDR1 MNHEY and CDR2 SMNVEV (reference sequence). Trimming shortened V by 2 bases and J by 3 bases, and 8 bases separated the two germline ends. The CDR3 is 13 amino acids. The CDR3 nucleotides are TGTGCCAGCAGTTTAGCCCAGTTCTACGAGCAGTACTTC. Its translation: CASSLAQFYEQYF.

The chain employs TRBV30 and TRBJ1-2, with 7 bases lining up with TRBD1. CDR3 length equals 11 residues. Germline V gene sequence: CDR1 GTSNPN, CDR2 SVGIG (reference sequence). The J segment lost 8 bases and the V segment lost 5 bases, leaving 5 bases of the junction unmatched. The CDR3 nucleotides are TGTGCCTGGCCAGACAGGGACGGCTACACCTTC. Its protein is CAWPDRDGYTF.

This clonotype was seen more than once but under ten times. The chain carries TRBV6-1 and TRBJ2-2, with 9 bases lining up with TRBD2. Unmatched junction bases numbered 6, after V lost 6 bases and J lost 4 bases. This CDR3 has 15 amino acids. Germline V lookup: CDR1 MNHNS, CDR2 SASEGT. The CDR3 DNA sequence: TGTGCCAGCAGGCGGGGGGGAGGGGGCACCGGGGAGCTGTTTTTT. Translated, it gives CASRRGGGGTGELFF.

This chain connects TRBV7-9 to TRBJ1-5; D unresolved. V shed 3 bases and J shed 1 base, with 7 bases lying between them. In germline, CDR1 is SEHNR, CDR2 FQNEAQ (reference sequence). The CDR3 runs 14 residues. The CDR3 region is CASSFIESNQPQHF. In DNA form, the CDR3 reads TGTGCCAGCAGCTTCATCGAAAGCAATCAGCCCCAGCATTTT.